The 18 T cell receptor beta chains presented below share a single source sample, sequenced in a study of cytomegalovirus exposure and HLA in healthy donors. Both 60 Vbeta primers and 13 Jbeta primers went into the PCR. Repertoires were generated with immunoSEQ multiplex PCR, while TCRdb's copy carries only in-frame clones and drops some. The sample carries 99,000 or so clones, just under 80% recorded once. Sample: PBMCs. The receptors derive from a male donor in good health and CMV-seronegative.

The chain uses TRBV5-1 and TRBJ2-1; 7 nucleotides agree with TRBD1. Unmatched junction bases numbered 12, after V lost 4 bases and J lost 8 bases. CDR1 and CDR2 from the germline V gene are SGHRS and YFSETQ. There are 15 residues in the CDR3. The CDR3 nucleotides read TGCGCCAGCAGCCAGCTGACAGGGAAGGCCGATGAGCAGTTCTTC. Residues: CASSQLTGKADEQFF.

J is TRBJ2-7 and V is TRBV11-3; D remains ambiguous. The CDR3 length is 12 residues. Per germline, CDR1 SGHNT and CDR2 YENEEA. Trimming left V 4 bases short and J 0 bases short, with 4 bases between. CDR3 sequence reads: CASSYNSYEQYF. The CDR3 nucleotides are TGTGCCAGCAGCTACAACTCCTACGAGCAGTACTTC.

The genes are TRBV5-4 and TRBJ2-2, with D maybe TRBD2 (7 bases). Germline CDR1 SGHNT, CDR2 YYREEE (reference sequence). The CDR3 has 15 amino acids. V was shortened by 3 bases and J by 6 bases, with 15 bases between the two germline ends. CDR3 nucleotide sequence: TGTGCCAGCAGCTCAAGCGGGGAGGGGGCCGGGGAGCTGTTTTTT. It encodes CASSSSGEGAGELFF.

This clone was observed a few times. The gene calls are TRBV6-5 and TRBJ2-7; 7 nucleotides align to TRBD1. With V trimmed by 3 bases and J by 6 bases, 2 bases remained unmatched. Per the germline V gene, CDR1 is MNHEY and CDR2 is SVGAGI. The CDR3 runs 12 residues. CDR3 nucleotides: TGTGCCAGCAGTTATTACAGGGGCGAGCAGTACTTC. Its translation is CASSYYRGEQYF.

This sequence joins TRBV13 and TRBJ2-3; 9 bases are a match to TRBD2. This CDR3 contains 16 residues. Per germline, CDR1 PRHDT and CDR2 FYEKMQ (reference sequence). The trim removed 4 bases at V and 3 bases at J, leaving 8 bases unmatched. The CDR3, as DNA: TGTGCCAGCAGCTCACTATCTAGCGGGAATACAGATACGCAGTATTTT. It is translated as CASSSLSSGNTDTQYF.

This clone was found once. The chain couples TRBV6-5 to TRBJ2-7, with 11 bases that match TRBD2. The CDR3 sequence is 15 residues long. The V gene end was trimmed by 6 bases and the J gene end by 2 bases; junction bases not matched to a gene: 6. CDR1 MNHEY and CDR2 SVGAGI come from the germline V gene. DNA for the CDR3: TGTGCCAGCAGCCACGGACTAGCGGGCGCCTACGAGCAGTACTTC. Its translation is CASSHGLAGAYEQYF.

The chain combines TRBV30 with TRBJ2-7; maybe TRBD1 (6 bases). Germline values: CDR1 GTSNPN, CDR2 SVGIG (reference sequence). With 4 bases removed from V and 3 bases from J, the gap between germline ends came to 13 bases. This CDR3 is 13 amino acids long. CDR3 nucleotides: TGTGCCTGGATCGGGCAGGGACACTACGAGCAGTACTTC. This encodes CAWIGQGHYEQYF. Combining the CDR3 with reference TRBV30 and TRBJ2-7 gives the whole variable domain SQTIHQWPATLVQPVGSPLSLECTVEGTSNPNLYWYRQAAGRGLQLLFYSVGIGQISSEVPQNLSASRPQDRQFILSSKKLLLSDSGFYLCAWIGQGHYEQYFGPGTRLTVT.

Comment on this clone: An end of the junction does not agree with germline; a read error may underlie this. Other DNA sequences from this sample encode an identical CDR3 as well. This chain links TRBV29-1 with TRBJ2-1, with 9 nucleotides matching TRBD2. Germline V lookup: CDR1 SQVTM, CDR2 ANQGSEA. CDR3 size: 14 residues. The CDR3 sequence: CSFRLAEFYNEQFF. The DNA of the CDR3 is TGTAGCTTCAGACTAGCGGAGTTCTACAATGAGCAGTTCTTC.

The table lists this clone with a few counts. V usage is TRBV9 and J usage is TRBJ1-2; D call uncertain. The CDR3 extends over 13 amino acids. The ends were cut back, 0 bases at V and 8 bases at J, with 11 bases in the middle. Germline V gives CDR1 SGDLS, CDR2 YYNGEE. CDR3 sequence reads: CASSVASLEGYTF. In DNA, the CDR3 is TGTGCCAGCAGCGTAGCCAGCCTGGAGGGCTACACCTTC.

This rearrangement joins TRBV27 to TRBJ2-1, with TRBD2 matching 7 bases. V shed 5 bases, J shed 0 bases, and the junction held 16 bases outside the gene matches. CDR3 length equals 19 residues. The germline V gene encodes CDR1 MNHEY and CDR2 SMNVEV (reference sequence). The CDR3: CASSLRGVAGGSSYNEQFF. The CDR3 DNA reads TGTGCCAGCAGTCTCCGGGGGGTAGCGGGTGGGAGCTCCTACAATGAGCAGTTCTTC.

This clone has a handful of counts. J is TRBJ2-7 and V is TRBV6-1, with D perhaps matching TRBD2 (6 bases). The CDR3 sequence is 15 residues long. Germline V lookup: CDR1 MNHNS, CDR2 SASEGT. Trimming took 3 bases from V and 2 from J, leaving 14 bases between them. CDR3 sequence reads: CASSDGAEGTYEQYF. The CDR3 region has the DNA TGTGCCAGCAGTGATGGAGCGGAGGGAACCTACGAGCAGTACTTC.

CDR3 in amino acids: CASRPRDRVGYTF. Written as DNA, the CDR3 is TGTGCCAGCAGGCCAAGGGACAGGGTTGGCTACACCTTC. The chain is built from TRBV28 and TRBJ1-2; 9 nucleotides agree with TRBD1. After removal of 6 bases from V and 7 bases from J, the junction contained 6 bases not matched to a gene. The germline CDR1 and CDR2 sequences are MDHEN and SYDVKM. This CDR3 spans 13 amino acids.

J is TRBJ2-3 and V is TRBV9; TRBD2 matches 10 bases. The V segment lost 1 base and the J segment 5 bases; nucleotides outside the gene matches: 10. Germline CDR1 and CDR2: SGDLS and YYNGEE. This CDR3 has 17 residues. CDR3 amino acids: CASSVKGLAGVEDTQYF. CDR3 DNA: TGTGCCAGCAGCGTAAAGGGGCTAGCGGGAGTGGAAGATACGCAGTATTTT.

The rearrangement links TRBV6-5 to TRBJ2-1; 10 bases align to TRBD2. The CDR3 runs to 14 residues. Germline V gives CDR1 MNHEY, CDR2 SVGAGI. V shed 6 bases, J shed 6 bases, and the junction held 5 bases outside the gene matches. The CDR3 sequence is CASREGLASNEQFF. CDR3 in DNA: TGTGCCAGCAGAGAGGGACTAGCGTCCAATGAGCAGTTCTTC.

This chain links TRBV29-1 with TRBJ1-2; D is unclear. The V gene's germline CDR1 is SQVTM and CDR2 ANQGSEA. V lost 7 bases to trimming and J lost 3 bases, with 12 bases between them. The CDR3 extends over 12 amino acids. As DNA, the CDR3 is TGCAGCGGCGAGCCGGTGGACTATGGCTACACCTTC. Translating it yields CSGEPVDYGYTF.

The sample holds a few counts of this clone. V is TRBV14 and J is TRBJ2-7; no reliable D call. V was clipped by 0 bases and J by 0 bases, with 9 bases between them. The germline V gene has CDR1 SGHDN and CDR2 FVKESK. The CDR3 runs to 15 residues. DNA for the CDR3: TGTGCCAGCAGCCAAGAAGCAGGTTACTCCTACGAGCAGTACTTC. It encodes CASSQEAGYSYEQYF.

The J gene is TRBJ1-1, the V gene TRBV19, with D possibly TRBD1 on 6 matching bases. There are 14 residues in the CDR3. Looked up from germline, CDR1 is LNHDA and CDR2 is SQIVND (reference sequence). The ends were cut back, 1 base at V and 3 bases at J, with 9 bases in the middle. This CDR3 is CASSIGQDYTEAFF. CDR3 DNA: TGTGCCAGTAGTATAGGACAGGATTACACTGAAGCTTTCTTT. Drawing the rest from reference TRBV19 and TRBJ1-1, the complete variable domain is DGGITQSPKYLFRKEGQNVTLSCEQNLNHDAMYWYRQDPGQGLRLIYYSQIVNDFQKGDIAEGYSVSREKKESFPLTVTSAQKNPTAFYLCASSIGQDYTEAFFGQGTRLTVV.

The V and J genes are TRBV10-3 and TRBJ2-7; a possible D gene is TRBD2 (6 bases). V was shortened by 5 bases and J by 4 bases, with 18 bases between the two germline ends. From germline, CDR1 is ENHRY and CDR2 SYGVKD. The CDR3 covers 15 residues. The CDR3 loop is CAISPLARGRYEQYF. The DNA of the CDR3 is TGTGCCATCAGTCCCCTAGCGAGAGGACGGTACGAGCAGTACTTC.